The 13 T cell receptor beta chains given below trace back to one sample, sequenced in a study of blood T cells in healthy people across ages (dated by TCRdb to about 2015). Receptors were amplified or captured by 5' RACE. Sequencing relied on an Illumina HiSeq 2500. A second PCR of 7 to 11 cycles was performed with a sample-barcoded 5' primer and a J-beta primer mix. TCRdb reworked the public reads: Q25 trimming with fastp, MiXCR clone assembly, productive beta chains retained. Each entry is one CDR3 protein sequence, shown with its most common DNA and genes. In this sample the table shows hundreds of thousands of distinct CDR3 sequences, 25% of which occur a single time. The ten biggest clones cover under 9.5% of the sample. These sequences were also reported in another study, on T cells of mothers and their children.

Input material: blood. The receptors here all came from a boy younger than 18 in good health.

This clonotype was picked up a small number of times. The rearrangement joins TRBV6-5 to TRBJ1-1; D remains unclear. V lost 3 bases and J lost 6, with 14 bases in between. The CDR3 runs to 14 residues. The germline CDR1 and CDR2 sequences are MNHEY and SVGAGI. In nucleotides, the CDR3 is TGTGCCAGCAGTTATGACCTTCAGAGGGCTGAAGCTTTCTTT. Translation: CASSYDLQRAEAFF.

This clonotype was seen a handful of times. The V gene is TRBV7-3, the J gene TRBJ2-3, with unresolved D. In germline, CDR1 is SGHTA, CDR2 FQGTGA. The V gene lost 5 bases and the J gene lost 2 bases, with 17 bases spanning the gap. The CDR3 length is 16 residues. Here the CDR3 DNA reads TGTGCCAGCAGCAGAAACGCCGTGACTGACACAGATACGCAGTATTTT. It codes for CASSRNAVTDTDTQYF.

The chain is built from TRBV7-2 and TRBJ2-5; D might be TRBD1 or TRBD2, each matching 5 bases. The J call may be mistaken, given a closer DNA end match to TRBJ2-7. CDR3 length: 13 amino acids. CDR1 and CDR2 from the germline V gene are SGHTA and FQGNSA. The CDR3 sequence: CASRRGQIYEQYF. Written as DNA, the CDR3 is TGTGCCAGCAGGAGGGGCCAGATTTACGAGCAGTACTTC.

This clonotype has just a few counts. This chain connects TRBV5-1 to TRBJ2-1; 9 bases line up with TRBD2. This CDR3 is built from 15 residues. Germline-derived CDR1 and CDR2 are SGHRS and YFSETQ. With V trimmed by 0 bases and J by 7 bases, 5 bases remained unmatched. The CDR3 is CASSLGLADQNEQFF. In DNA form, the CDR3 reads TGCGCCAGCAGCTTGGGACTAGCGGACCAGAATGAGCAGTTCTTC.

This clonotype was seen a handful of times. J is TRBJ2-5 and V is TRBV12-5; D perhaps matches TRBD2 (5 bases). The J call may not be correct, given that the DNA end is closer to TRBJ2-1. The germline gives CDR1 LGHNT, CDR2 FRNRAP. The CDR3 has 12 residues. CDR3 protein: CASGLLADEQFF. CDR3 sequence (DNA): TGTGCTAGTGGTTTGCTAGCAGATGAGCAGTTCTTC.

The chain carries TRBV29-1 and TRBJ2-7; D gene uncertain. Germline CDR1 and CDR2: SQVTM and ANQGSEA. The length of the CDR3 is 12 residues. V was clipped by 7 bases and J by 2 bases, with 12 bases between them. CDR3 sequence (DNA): TGCAGCGCTATGGACGGAGCCTACGAGCAGTACTTC. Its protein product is CSAMDGAYEQYF.

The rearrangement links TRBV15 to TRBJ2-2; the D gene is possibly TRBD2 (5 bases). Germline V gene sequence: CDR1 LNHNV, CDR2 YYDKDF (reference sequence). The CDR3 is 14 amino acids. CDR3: CAARASLNTGELFF. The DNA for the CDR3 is TGTGCGGCTCGTGCTAGCTTAAACACCGGGGAGCTGTTTTTT.

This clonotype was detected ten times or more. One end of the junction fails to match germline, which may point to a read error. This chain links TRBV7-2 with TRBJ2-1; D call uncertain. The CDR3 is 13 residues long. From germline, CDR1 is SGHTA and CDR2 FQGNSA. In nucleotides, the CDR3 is TGTGCTAGCAGCTTAGACACCTACAATGAGCAGTTCTTC. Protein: CASSLDTYNEQFF. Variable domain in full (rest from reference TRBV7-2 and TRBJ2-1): GAGVSQSPSNKVTEKGKDVELRCDPISGHTALYWYRQSLGQGLEFLIYFQGNSAPDKSGLPSDRFSAERTGGSVSTLTIQRTQQEDSAVYLCASSLDTYNEQFFGPGTRLTVL.

In DNA, the CDR3 is TGTGCCAGCAGTTTTCAGAACTACGAGCAGTACTTC. Translated: CASSFQNYEQYF. J is TRBJ2-7 and V is TRBV28; D is ambiguous. This CDR3 contains 12 residues. V was pared by 3 bases and J by 3 bases, with 6 bases between. Germline V gene data show CDR1 as MDHEN and CDR2 as SYDVKM. The variable domain in full, with the rest retrieved from reference TRBV28 and TRBJ2-7, is DVKVTQSSRYLVKRTGEKVFLECVQDMDHENMFWYRQDPGLGLRLIYFSYDVKMKEKGDIPEGYSVSREKKERFSLILESASTNQTSMYLCASSFQNYEQYFGPGTRLTVT.

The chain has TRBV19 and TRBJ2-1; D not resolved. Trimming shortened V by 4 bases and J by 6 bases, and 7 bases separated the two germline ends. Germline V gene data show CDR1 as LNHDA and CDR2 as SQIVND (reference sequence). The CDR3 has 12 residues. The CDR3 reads CASSNRFNEQFF. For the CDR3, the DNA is TGTGCCAGTAGTAACAGATTCAATGAGCAGTTCTTC.

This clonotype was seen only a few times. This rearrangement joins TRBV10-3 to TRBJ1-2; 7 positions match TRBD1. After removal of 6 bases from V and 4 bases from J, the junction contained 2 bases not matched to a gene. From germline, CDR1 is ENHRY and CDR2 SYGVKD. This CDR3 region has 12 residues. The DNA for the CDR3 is TGTGCCATCAGCGGGACAGCCTATGGCTACACCTTC. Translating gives CAISGTAYGYTF.

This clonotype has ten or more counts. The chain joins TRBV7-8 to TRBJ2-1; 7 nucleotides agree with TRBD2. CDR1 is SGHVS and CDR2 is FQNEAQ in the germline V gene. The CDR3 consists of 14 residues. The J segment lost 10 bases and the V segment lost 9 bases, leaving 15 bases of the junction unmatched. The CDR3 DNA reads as TGTGCCAGTACCCCCGGCGGGAGTTGGGAAGAGCAGTTCTTC. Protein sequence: CASTPGGSWEEQFF.

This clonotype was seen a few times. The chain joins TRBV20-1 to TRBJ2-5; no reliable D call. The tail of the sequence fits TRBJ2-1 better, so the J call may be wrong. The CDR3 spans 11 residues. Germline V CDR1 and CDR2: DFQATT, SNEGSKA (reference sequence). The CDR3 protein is CSARIVKEQFF. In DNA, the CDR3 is TGCAGTGCTAGAATTGTAAAAGAGCAGTTCTTC.